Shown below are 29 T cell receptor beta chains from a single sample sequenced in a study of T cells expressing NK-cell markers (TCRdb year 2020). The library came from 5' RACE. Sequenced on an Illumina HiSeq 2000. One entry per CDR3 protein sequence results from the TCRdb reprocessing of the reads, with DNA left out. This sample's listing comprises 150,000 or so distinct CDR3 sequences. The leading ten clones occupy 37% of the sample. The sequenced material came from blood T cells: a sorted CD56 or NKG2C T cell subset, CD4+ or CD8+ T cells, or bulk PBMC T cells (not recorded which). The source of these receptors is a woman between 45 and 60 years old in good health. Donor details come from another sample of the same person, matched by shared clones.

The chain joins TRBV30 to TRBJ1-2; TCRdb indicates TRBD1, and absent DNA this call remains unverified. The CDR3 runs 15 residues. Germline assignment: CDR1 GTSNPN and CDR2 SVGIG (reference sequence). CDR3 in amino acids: CAWSTGTGPPYGYTF.

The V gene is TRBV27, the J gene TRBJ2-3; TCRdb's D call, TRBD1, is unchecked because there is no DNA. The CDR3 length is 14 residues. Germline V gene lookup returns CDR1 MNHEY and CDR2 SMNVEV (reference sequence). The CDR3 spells CASSFGGFKDTQYF.

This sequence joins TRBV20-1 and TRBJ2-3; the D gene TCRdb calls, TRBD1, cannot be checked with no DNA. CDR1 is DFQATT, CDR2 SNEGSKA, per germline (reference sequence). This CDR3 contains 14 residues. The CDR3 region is CSASNSPRTDTQYF.

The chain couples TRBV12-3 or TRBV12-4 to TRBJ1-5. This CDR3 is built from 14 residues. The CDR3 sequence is CASAHGQPGGSQHF.

The CDR3: CATSDLTDRENIQYF. This chain links TRBV24-1 with TRBJ2-4; TCRdb's D call, TRBD1, is unchecked because there is no DNA. The CDR3 has 15 residues. CDR1 and CDR2 from the germline V gene are KGHDR and SFDVKD.

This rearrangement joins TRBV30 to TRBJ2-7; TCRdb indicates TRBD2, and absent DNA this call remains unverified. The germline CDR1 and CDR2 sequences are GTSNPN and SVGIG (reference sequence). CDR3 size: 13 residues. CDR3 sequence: CAWGISGDYEQYF.

CDR3 loop: CASSMGLGNYNEQFF. This sequence joins TRBV19 and TRBJ2-1; as DNA is missing, the TRBD2 call by TCRdb cannot be tested. Germline V lookup: CDR1 LNHDA, CDR2 SQIVND (reference sequence). This CDR3 is built from 15 residues.

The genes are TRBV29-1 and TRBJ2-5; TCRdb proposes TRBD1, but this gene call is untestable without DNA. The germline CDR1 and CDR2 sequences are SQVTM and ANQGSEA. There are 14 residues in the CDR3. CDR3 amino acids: CSVEDPSGAETQYF.

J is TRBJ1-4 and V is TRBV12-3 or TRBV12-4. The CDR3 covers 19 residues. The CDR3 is CASSLARRRAGGTNEKLFF.

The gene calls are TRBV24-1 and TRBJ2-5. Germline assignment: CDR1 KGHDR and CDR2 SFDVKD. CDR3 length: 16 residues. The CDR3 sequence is CATSDSQRSPQETQYF.

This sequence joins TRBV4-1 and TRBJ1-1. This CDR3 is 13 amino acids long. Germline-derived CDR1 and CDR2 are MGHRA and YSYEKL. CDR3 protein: CASSSGGVTEAFF.

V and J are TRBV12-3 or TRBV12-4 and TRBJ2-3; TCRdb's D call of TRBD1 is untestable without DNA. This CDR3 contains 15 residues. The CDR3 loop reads CASTSTGTSTDTQYF.

The CDR3: CATTAGAASYEQYF. This chain joins TRBV13 and TRBJ2-7; lacking DNA, the TRBD2 call made by TCRdb goes unchecked. The CDR3 runs to 14 residues. Germline CDR1 and CDR2: PRHDT and FYEKMQ (reference sequence).

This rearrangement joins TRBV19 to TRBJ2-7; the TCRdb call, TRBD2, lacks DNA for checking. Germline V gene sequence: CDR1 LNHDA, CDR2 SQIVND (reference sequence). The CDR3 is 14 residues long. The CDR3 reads CASSIGLSSYEQYF.

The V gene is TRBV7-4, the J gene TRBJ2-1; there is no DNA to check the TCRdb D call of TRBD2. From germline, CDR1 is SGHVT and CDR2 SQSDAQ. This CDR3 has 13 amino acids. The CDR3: CASSLVALGEQFF.

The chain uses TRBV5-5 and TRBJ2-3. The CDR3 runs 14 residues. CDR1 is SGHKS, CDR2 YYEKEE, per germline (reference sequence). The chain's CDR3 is CASSPGGIPDTQYF.

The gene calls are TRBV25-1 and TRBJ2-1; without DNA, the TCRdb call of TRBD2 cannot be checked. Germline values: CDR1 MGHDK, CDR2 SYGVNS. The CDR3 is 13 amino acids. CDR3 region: CASSGGRVNEQFF.

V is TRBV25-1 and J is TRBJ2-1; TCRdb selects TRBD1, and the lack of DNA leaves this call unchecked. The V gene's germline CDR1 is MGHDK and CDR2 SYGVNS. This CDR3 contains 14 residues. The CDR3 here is CASRLTGTYNEQFF.

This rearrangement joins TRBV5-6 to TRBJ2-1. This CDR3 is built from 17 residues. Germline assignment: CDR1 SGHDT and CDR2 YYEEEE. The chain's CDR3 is CASSLKSAPTTYNEQFF. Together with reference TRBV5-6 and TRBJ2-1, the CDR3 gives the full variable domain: DAGVTQSPTHLIKTRGQQVTLRCSPKSGHDTVSWYQQALGQGPQFIFQYYEEEERQRGNFPDRFSGHQFPNYSSELNVNALLLGDSALYLCASSLKSAPTTYNEQFFGPGTRLTVL.

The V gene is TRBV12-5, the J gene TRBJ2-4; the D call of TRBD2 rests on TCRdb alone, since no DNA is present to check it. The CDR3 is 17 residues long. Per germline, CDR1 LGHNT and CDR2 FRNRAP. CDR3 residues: CASGFRTSETSKNIQYF. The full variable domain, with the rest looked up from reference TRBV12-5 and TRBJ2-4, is DARVTQTPRHKVTEMGQEVTMRCQPILGHNTVFWYRQTMMQGLELLAYFRNRAPLDDSGMPKDRFSAEMPDATLATLKIQPSEPRDSAVYFCASGFRTSETSKNIQYFGAGTRLSVL.

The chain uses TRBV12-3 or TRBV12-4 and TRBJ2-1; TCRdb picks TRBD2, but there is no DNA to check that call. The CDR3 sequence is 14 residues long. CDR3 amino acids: CASSRGLGFNEQFF.

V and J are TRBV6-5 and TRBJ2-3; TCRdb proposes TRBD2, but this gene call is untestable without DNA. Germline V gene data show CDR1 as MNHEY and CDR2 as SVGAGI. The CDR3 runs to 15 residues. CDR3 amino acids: CASSGTAATTDTQYF.

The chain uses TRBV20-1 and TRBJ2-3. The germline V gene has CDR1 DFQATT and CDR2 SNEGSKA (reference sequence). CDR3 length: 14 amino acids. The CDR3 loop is CSARSLTPTDTQYF.

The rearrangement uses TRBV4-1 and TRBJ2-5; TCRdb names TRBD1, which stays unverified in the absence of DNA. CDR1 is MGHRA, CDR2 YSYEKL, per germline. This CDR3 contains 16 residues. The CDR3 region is CASSQVWTGAEETQYF.

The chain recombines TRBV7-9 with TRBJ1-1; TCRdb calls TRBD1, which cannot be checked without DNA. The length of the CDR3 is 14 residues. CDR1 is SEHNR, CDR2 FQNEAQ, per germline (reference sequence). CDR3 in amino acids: CASSLETGVTEAFF.

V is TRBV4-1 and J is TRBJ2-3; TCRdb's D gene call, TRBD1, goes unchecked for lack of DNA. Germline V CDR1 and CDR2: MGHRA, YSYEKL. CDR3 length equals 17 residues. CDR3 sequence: CASSQEGEGTIPDTQYF.

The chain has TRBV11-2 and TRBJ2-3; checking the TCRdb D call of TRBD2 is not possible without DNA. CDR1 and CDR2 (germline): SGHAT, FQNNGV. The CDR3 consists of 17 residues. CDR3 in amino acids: CASSLGPTSGSTDTQYF. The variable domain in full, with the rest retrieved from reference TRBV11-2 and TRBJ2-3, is EAGVAQSPRYKIIEKRQSVAFWCNPISGHATLYWYQQILGQGPKLLIQFQNNGVVDDSQLPKDRFSAERLKGVDSTLKIQPAKLEDSAVYLCASSLGPTSGSTDTQYFGPGTRLTVL.

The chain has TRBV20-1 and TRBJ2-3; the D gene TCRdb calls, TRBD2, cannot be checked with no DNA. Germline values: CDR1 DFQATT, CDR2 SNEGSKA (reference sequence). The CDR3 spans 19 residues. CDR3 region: CSASAGVAGEFLATDTQYF.

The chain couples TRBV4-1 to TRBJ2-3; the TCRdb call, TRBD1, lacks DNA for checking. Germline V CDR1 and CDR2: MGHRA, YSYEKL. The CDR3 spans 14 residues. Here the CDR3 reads CASSRDPSTDTQYF.